Listed here are 22 T cell receptor beta chains from one sample, sequenced in a study of control samples from healthy donors and cancer patients. This table comes from immunoSEQ multiplex PCR, and its TCRdb copy is limited to in-frame clones, with some not included. The sample comprises 150,000 to 180,000 clones, roughly 92% of which are singletons, and around 2.5% rests with the top ten. Sequenced input: blood. The receptors shown here come from a man aged 45-60 years in good health.

This clone has a single count. The chain uses TRBV5-5 and TRBJ1-3; D is undetermined. Deletions cut 0 bases from V and 7 bases from J, with 8 bases between. Germline V CDR1 and CDR2: SGHKS, YYEKEE (reference sequence). The CDR3 loop spans 13 amino acids. The CDR3 reads CASSLGVENTIYF. The DNA of the CDR3 is TGTGCCAGCAGCTTGGGGGTTGAGAACACCATATATTTT.

This chain links TRBV29-1 with TRBJ1-1; 8 nucleotides line up with TRBD1. CDR1 and CDR2 from the germline V gene are SQVTM and ANQGSEA. This CDR3 has 13 residues. V shed 7 bases and J 5 bases; nucleotides not matched to a gene: 9. In DNA, the CDR3 is TGCAGCGCGTATGACAGGGGCTATACTGAAGCTTTCTTT. Translation: CSAYDRGYTEAFF.

This chain uses TRBV27 with TRBJ2-2; no clear D gene. The V end was cut by 6 bases, the J end by 4 bases, with 12 bases between. Germline-derived CDR1 and CDR2 are MNHEY and SMNVEV (reference sequence). The CDR3 runs 14 residues. CDR3 nucleotides: TGTGCCAGCAGCCTAGAGTGGGCCACCGGGGAGCTGTTTTTT. Protein product: CASSLEWATGELFF.

J is TRBJ1-5 and V is TRBV19; D is undetermined. V lost 6 bases, J lost 0 bases, and 12 bases lay in between. Germline V gene data show CDR1 as LNHDA and CDR2 as SQIVND (reference sequence). CDR3 size: 15 residues. As DNA, the CDR3 is TGTGCCAGTAGGATAACGTCGGTTAGCAATCAGCCCCAGCATTTT. This codes for CASRITSVSNQPQHF.

The rearrangement uses TRBV2 and TRBJ2-1; D unclear. The CDR3 runs to 15 residues. Germline V gives CDR1 SNHLY, CDR2 FYNNEI. V gave up 6 bases and J gave up 0 bases, with 12 bases separating them. Here the CDR3 reads CASRRAISSYNEQFF. DNA of the CDR3: TGTGCCAGCAGAAGGGCTATTTCCTCCTACAATGAGCAGTTCTTC.

This sequence joins TRBV27 and TRBJ1-1; 7 bases map to TRBD1. The CDR3 length is 14 residues. The trim removed 4 bases at V and 2 bases at J, leaving 4 bases unmatched. Germline V CDR1 and CDR2: MNHEY, SMNVEV (reference sequence). Written as DNA, the CDR3 is TGTGCCAGCAGTTCGGACAGGATCAACACTGAAGCTTTCTTT. This gives the protein CASSSDRINTEAFF.

V is TRBV6-5 and J is TRBJ2-2, with 7 positions matching TRBD2. Trimming removed 5 bases from V and 2 bases from J; junction bases left unmatched: 2. CDR1 MNHEY and CDR2 SVGAGI come from the germline V gene. The CDR3 consists of 14 residues. CDR3 coding DNA: TGTGCCAGCAGTAGGGACTACAACACCGGGGAGCTGTTTTTT. Its protein is CASSRDYNTGELFF.

In nucleotides, the CDR3 is TGTGCTAGTGGTCTAATCGAGGGGGAGACCCAGTACTTC. Translating it yields CASGLIEGETQYF. The chain has TRBV12-5 and TRBJ2-5; D possibly matches TRBD1 or TRBD2 (5 bases each). V dropped 5 bases and J dropped 5 bases, with 12 bases sitting between them. The germline CDR1 and CDR2 sequences are LGHNT and FRNRAP. The CDR3 loop spans 13 amino acids.

The gene calls are TRBV3-1 (or the pseudogene TRBV3-2) and TRBJ2-5; 7 positions match TRBD2. Trimming at V came to 2 bases and at J to 5 bases, leaving 8 bases not matched to a gene. CDR1 and CDR2 (germline): LGHDT, YNNKEL (reference sequence). This CDR3 has 15 amino acids. Here the CDR3 reads CASSQRRTRGETQYF. CDR3 DNA sequence: TGTGCCAGCAGCCAAAGAAGGACTAGAGGGGAGACCCAGTACTTC.

The rearrangement links TRBV5-1 to TRBJ2-5; D is perhaps TRBD1 (5 bases). V lost 0 bases and J 5 bases, leaving 11 bases between the germline ends. Germline loops: CDR1 SGHRS, CDR2 YFSETQ. This CDR3 comprises 14 residues. CDR3 DNA: TGCGCCAGCAGCTTGGGGAACAGGCGGGAGACCCAGTACTTC. Translating gives CASSLGNRRETQYF. The whole variable domain, filled in from reference TRBV5-1 and TRBJ2-5, reads KAGVTQTPRYLIKTRGQQVTLSCSPISGHRSVSWYQQTPGQGLQFLFEYFSETQRNKGNFPGRFSGRQFSNSRSEMNVSTLELGDSALYLCASSLGNRRETQYFGPGTRLLVL.

This chain links TRBV3-1 (or the pseudogene TRBV3-2) with TRBJ1-1; the D is unclear. Germline CDR1 LGHDT, CDR2 YNNKEL (reference sequence). This CDR3 contains 14 residues. Trimming took off 0 bases at V and 2 bases at J, with 7 bases between the two ends. CDR3: CASSQDPPNTEAFF. The CDR3 DNA follows: TGTGCCAGCAGCCAAGATCCCCCTAACACTGAAGCTTTCTTT.

This clone was recorded a few times. DNA for the CDR3: TGTGCCAGCAGCGACTTAGCGTCCGGGGAGCTGTTTTTT. Protein sequence: CASSDLASGELFF. The chain joins TRBV3-1 (or the pseudogene TRBV3-2) to TRBJ2-2, with D perhaps TRBD2 (5 bases). The germline V gene has CDR1 LGHDT and CDR2 YNNKEL (reference sequence). The CDR3 runs to 13 residues. The V gene lost 5 bases and the J gene lost 6 bases, with 10 bases spanning the gap.

The V and J genes are TRBV11-2 and TRBJ2-7; tentative D call: TRBD1 (5 bases). The CDR3 has 17 residues. CDR1 SGHAT and CDR2 FQNNGV come from the germline V gene. V was shortened by 3 bases and J by 1 base, with 19 bases between the two germline ends. Here the CDR3 DNA reads TGTGCCAGCAGCTTGACCGCGGCAGGGCTTGGTTCCTACGAGCAGTACTTC. This encodes CASSLTAAGLGSYEQYF.

This rearrangement joins TRBV6-6 to TRBJ1-1; 7 bases are shared with TRBD1. Germline V gene data show CDR1 as MNHNY and CDR2 as SVGAGI (reference sequence). Germline trimming cut 4 bases from V and 1 base from J; bases unmatched to any gene: 3. This CDR3 has 14 amino acids. The CDR3 region has the DNA TGTGCCAGCAGTTCCCGGGACAGGAACACTGAAGCTTTCTTT. It translates to CASSSRDRNTEAFF.

The CDR3 nucleotides are TGCGCCAGCAGCCAAGACCCTAGCGGGAGGTTTAATGAGCAGTTCTTC. It encodes CASSQDPSGRFNEQFF. The chain links TRBV4-1 to TRBJ2-1; 11 nucleotides match TRBD2. Germline V gene sequence: CDR1 MGHRA, CDR2 YSYEKL. After removal of 0 bases from V and 7 bases from J, the junction contained 5 bases not matched to a gene. This CDR3 contains 16 residues.

The chain uses TRBV11-2 and TRBJ1-1; tentatively, D is TRBD1 (5 bases). Per the germline V gene, CDR1 is SGHAT and CDR2 is FQNNGV. V lost 4 bases to trimming and J lost 1 base, with 10 bases between them. This CDR3 has 14 amino acids. The CDR3 DNA is TGTGCCAGCAGCTCAGGGAATGGGAACACTGAAGCTTTCTTT. Translating gives CASSSGNGNTEAFF.

The rearrangement uses TRBV6-6 and TRBJ2-2; 7 positions match TRBD1. This CDR3 comprises 13 residues. Per germline, CDR1 MNHNY and CDR2 SVGAGI (reference sequence). The trim removed 5 bases at V and 7 bases at J, leaving 4 bases unmatched. Here the CDR3 reads CASSQGVFGELFF. The CDR3 nucleotides are TGTGCCAGCAGTCAGGGGGTTTTCGGGGAGCTGTTTTTT.

CDR3 in DNA: TGTGCCAGCTCAGGGTATTGGACCTACGAGCAGTACTTC. It encodes CASSGYWTYEQYF. This chain links TRBV2 with TRBJ2-7; possible D gene TRBD1, 5 bases. V gave up 8 bases and J gave up 2 bases, with 13 bases separating them. The V gene's germline CDR1 is SNHLY and CDR2 FYNNEI. This CDR3 contains 13 residues.

The chain couples TRBV5-4 to TRBJ2-7, with D possibly TRBD2 on 5 matching bases. Trimming removed 5 bases at V and 1 base at J, with 19 bases between. CDR1 and CDR2 (germline): SGHNT, YYREEE (reference sequence). The CDR3 is 16 amino acids. CDR3 sequence: CASRSSIDSDSYEQYF. CDR3 bases: TGTGCCAGCAGATCCTCGATCGATAGCGATTCCTACGAGCAGTACTTC.

The CDR3 loop is CASSQAGVVTEAFF. The CDR3 coding sequence is TGCGCCAGCAGCCAAGCCGGGGTCGTCACTGAAGCTTTCTTT. The chain links TRBV4-1 to TRBJ1-1; D is unclear. Trimming took off 1 base at V and 4 bases at J, with 10 bases between the two ends. CDR1 and CDR2 from the germline V gene are MGHRA and YSYEKL. The CDR3 is 14 residues long.

This chain connects TRBV12-3 or TRBV12-4 to TRBJ1-4, with a weak D call TRBD1 (6 bases). Trimming shortened V by 7 bases and J by 5 bases, and 11 bases separated the two germline ends. This CDR3 is 13 amino acids long. In DNA, the CDR3 is TGTGCCAGCAAACGGACAGAGAATGAAAAACTGTTTTTT. Translating gives CASKRTENEKLFF.

With respect to this clone: This sample also contains other DNA sequences that code for the same CDR3. The rearrangement links TRBV6-4 to TRBJ2-1, with D perhaps TRBD1 (5 bases). This CDR3 region has 13 residues. V was trimmed by 4 bases and J by 6 bases, leaving 10 bases between them. Germline-derived CDR1 and CDR2 are MRHNA and SNTAGT. The CDR3 DNA sequence: TGTGCCAGCAGTGTAGGGGCTGGCAATGAGCAGTTCTTC. The encoded protein is CASSVGAGNEQFF.